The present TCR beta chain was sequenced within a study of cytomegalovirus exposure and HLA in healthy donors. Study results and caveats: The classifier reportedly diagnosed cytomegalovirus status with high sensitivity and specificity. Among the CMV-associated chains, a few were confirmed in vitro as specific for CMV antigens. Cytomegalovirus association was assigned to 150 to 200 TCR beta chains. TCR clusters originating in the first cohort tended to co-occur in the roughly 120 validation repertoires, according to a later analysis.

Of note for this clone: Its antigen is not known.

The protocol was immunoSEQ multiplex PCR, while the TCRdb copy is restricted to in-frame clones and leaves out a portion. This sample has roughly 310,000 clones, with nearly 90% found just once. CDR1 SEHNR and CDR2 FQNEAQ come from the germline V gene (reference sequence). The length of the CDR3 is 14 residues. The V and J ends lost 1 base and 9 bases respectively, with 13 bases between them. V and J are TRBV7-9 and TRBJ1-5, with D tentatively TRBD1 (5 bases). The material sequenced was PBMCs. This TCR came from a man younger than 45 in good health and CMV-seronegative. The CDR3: CASSLGQGFSPQHF. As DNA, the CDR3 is TGTGCCAGCAGCTTAGGGCAGGGCTTTTCGCCCCAGCATTTT.